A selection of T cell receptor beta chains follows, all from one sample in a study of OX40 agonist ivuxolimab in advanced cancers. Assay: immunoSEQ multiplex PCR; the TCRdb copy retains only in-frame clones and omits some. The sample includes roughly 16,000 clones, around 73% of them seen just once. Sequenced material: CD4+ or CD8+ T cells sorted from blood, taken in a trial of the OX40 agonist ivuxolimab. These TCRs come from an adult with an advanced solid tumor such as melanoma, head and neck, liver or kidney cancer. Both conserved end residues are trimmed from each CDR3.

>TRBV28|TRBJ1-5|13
ASSLNWDSYQPQH
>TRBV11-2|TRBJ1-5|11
ASSSDTNQPQH
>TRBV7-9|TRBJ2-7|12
AGSPPTGVGEQY
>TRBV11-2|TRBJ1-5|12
ASSAGQGQQPQH
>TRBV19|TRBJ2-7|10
ASSFQGYEQY
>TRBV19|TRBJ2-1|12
ASSMAGSYNEQF
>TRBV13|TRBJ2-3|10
ASSLGVDTQY
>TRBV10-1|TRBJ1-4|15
ASSVPGQEAAAEKLF
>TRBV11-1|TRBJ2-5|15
ASSPAGDILFVETQY
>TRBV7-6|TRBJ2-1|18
ASSLAAGQVKRSSYNEQF
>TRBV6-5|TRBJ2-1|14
ASSYVSSGMHNEQF
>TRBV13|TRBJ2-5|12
ASRQWTSQETQY
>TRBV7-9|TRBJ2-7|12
ATSGTGGGYEQY
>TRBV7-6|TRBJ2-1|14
ASSPGLAGVVNEQF
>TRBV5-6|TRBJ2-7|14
ASSLPDRATSYEQY
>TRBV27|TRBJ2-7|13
ASSPSTPLRYEQY
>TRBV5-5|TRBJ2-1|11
ASSLIRDGEQF
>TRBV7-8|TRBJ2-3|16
ASSLVGGRTGVGDTQY
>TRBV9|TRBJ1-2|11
ASSVESLGGYT
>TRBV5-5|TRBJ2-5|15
ASSSGQGILYQETQY
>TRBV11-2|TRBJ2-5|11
ASSPGGRETQY
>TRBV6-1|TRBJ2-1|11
ASSPLGAEEQF
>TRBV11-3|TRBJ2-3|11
ASSTLWGREWY
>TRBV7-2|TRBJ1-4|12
ASSLDSTNEKLF
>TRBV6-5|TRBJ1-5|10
ASTDTYQPQH
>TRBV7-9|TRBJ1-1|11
ASRGRGSTEAF
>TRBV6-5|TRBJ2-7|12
ASTQGVGRDEQY
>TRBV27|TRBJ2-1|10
ASSLHGDEQF
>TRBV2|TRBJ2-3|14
ASRGGRGGNTDTQY
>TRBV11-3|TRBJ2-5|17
ASSPRLGTAGGRQETQY
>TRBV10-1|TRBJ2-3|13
ASSGGQGGTDTQY
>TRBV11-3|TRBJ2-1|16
ASSLVGGSGRGYNEQF
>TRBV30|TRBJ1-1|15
AWSVGVGTGVNTEAF
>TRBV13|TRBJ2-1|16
ASSPSGLAGVHHNEQF
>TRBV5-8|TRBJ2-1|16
ASSLPQGRKPSYNEQF
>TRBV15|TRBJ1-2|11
ATSRGTGYGYT
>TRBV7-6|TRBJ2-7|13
ASSLSSSASYEQY
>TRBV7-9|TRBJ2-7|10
ASSSISYEQY
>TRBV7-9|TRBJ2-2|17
ASSLEATTSGQNTGELF
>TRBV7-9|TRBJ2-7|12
ASSHVGRGDEQY
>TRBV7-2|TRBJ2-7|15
ASSPPTGLRTLYEQY
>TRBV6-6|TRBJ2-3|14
ASTSTSGGNTDTQY
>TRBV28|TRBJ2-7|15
ASSLSSGHSVPYEQY
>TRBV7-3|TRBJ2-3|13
ASSHTSGDTDTQY
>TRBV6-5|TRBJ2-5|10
ASSDPTGAQY
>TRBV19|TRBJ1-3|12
ASSIRGSGNTIY
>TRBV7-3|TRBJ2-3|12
ASSLTGGTDTQY
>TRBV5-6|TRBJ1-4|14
ASSFRNFATNEKLF